These 31 T cell receptor beta chains came from one sample sequenced in a study of cytomegalovirus exposure and HLA in healthy donors. Amplification used 60 Vbeta primers and 13 Jbeta primers. This table comes from immunoSEQ multiplex PCR, and its TCRdb copy is limited to in-frame clones, with some not included. The table shows 55,000 to 80,000 clones, with 85% occurring only once. Sequencing was carried out using PBMCs. The receptors come from a female donor in good health and CMV-seronegative.

This chain links TRBV30 with TRBJ2-1; TRBD1 aligns across 7 bases. Germline V gene lookup returns CDR1 GTSNPN and CDR2 SVGIG (reference sequence). This CDR3 region has 13 residues. V lost 6 bases to trimming and J lost 0 bases; unmatched junction nucleotides: 2. This CDR3 reads CACGDSSYNEQFF. CDR3 coding DNA: TGTGCCTGCGGGGACAGCTCCTACAATGAGCAGTTCTTC.

The chain is built from TRBV9 and TRBJ1-2; no clear D gene. V was shortened by 0 bases and J by 8 bases, with 14 bases between the two germline ends. The CDR3 has 14 amino acids. Looked up from germline, CDR1 is SGDLS and CDR2 is YYNGEE. CDR3 residues: CASSVDSGSGGYTF. The CDR3 bases are TGTGCCAGCAGCGTAGACTCGGGGTCTGGGGGCTACACCTTC.

The V and J genes are TRBV19 and TRBJ1-4, with D hard to call. Germline V gene lookup returns CDR1 LNHDA and CDR2 SQIVND (reference sequence). V gave up 2 bases and J gave up 4 bases, with 14 bases separating them. CDR3 size: 16 residues. DNA of the CDR3: TGTGCCAGTAGTATATCCACCGGGAACCGTAATGAAAAACTGTTTTTT. It encodes CASSISTGNRNEKLFF.

As concerns this clone: Other nucleotide sequences from this sample produce the same CDR3. The V gene is TRBV27, the J gene TRBJ2-1, with TRBD2 matching over 10 bases. The V gene's germline CDR1 is MNHEY and CDR2 SMNVEV (reference sequence). After removal of 5 bases from V and 7 bases from J, the junction contained 5 bases not matched to a gene. This CDR3 region has 14 residues. The CDR3 DNA follows: TGTGCCAGCAGTGGTCTAGCGGGGGCTAATGAGCAGTTCTTC. It encodes CASSGLAGANEQFF.

The gene calls are TRBV6-6 and TRBJ2-3; TRBD2 matches at 13 bases. The germline V gene has CDR1 MNHNY and CDR2 SVGAGI (reference sequence). V lost 4 bases to trimming and J lost 8 bases; unmatched junction nucleotides: 9. CDR3 length equals 16 residues. DNA for the CDR3: TGTGCCAGCAGTTCCCCCGGACTAGCGGGAGTAGTTACGCAGTATTTT. Its protein is CASSSPGLAGVVTQYF.

The chain uses TRBV6-1 and TRBJ1-2; tentative D call: TRBD1 (5 bases). The V gene lost 0 bases and the J gene lost 5 bases, with 10 bases spanning the gap. Germline values: CDR1 MNHNS, CDR2 SASEGT. The CDR3 runs 14 residues. As DNA, the CDR3 is TGTGCCAGCAGTGAAGCCGGGGGTGGTTATGGCTACACCTTC. Protein: CASSEAGGGYGYTF.

The chain recombines TRBV13 with TRBJ1-5; D is unclear. This CDR3 region has 13 residues. The V gene's germline CDR1 is PRHDT and CDR2 FYEKMQ (reference sequence). V was pared by 2 bases and J by 6 bases, with 8 bases between. The CDR3 is CASSLRSGQPQHF. The CDR3 DNA reads TGTGCCAGCAGCTTAAGATCGGGTCAGCCCCAGCATTTT.

J is TRBJ1-5 and V is TRBV7-8; unclear D gene. Trimming took off 5 bases at V and 3 bases at J, with 11 bases between the two ends. Germline V gene lookup returns CDR1 SGHVS and CDR2 FQNEAQ. The CDR3 contains 14 residues. In nucleotides, the CDR3 is TGTGCCAGCAGCCCTTCGCAGATCAATCAGCCCCAGCATTTT. It yields the protein CASSPSQINQPQHF.

V and J are TRBV19 and TRBJ1-6, with TRBD1 identical over 9 bases. The CDR3 extends over 15 amino acids. The J segment lost 7 bases and the V segment lost 5 bases, leaving 6 bases of the junction unmatched. The germline gives CDR1 LNHDA, CDR2 SQIVND (reference sequence). CDR3 sequence: CASSAHRGRNSPLHF. In nucleotides, the CDR3 is TGTGCCAGTAGTGCCCACAGGGGGCGGAATTCACCCCTCCACTTT.

This clone has only one observation. The rearrangement uses TRBV11-2 and TRBJ1-4, with 12 bases matching TRBD1. The CDR3 has 18 amino acids. Germline loops: CDR1 SGHAT, CDR2 FQNNGV. After removal of 6 bases from V and 6 bases from J, the junction contained 14 bases not matched to a gene. The CDR3 loop is CASRPAPGTGGDDEKLFF. The CDR3 region has the DNA TGTGCCAGCAGACCCGCCCCCGGGACAGGGGGCGATGATGAAAAACTGTTTTTT.

Turning to this clone: One end of the junction fails to match germline, which may point to a read error. The rearrangement links TRBV29-1 to TRBJ2-3; D is unresolved. This CDR3 is built from 14 residues. Germline V CDR1 and CDR2: SQVTM, ANQGSEA. The CDR3 loop is CSVLPELTTNTQYF. CDR3 sequence (DNA): TGCAGCGTTCTCCCGGAGTTAACCACAAATACGCAGTATTTT.

This clone was detected only once. V usage is TRBV7-9 and J usage is TRBJ2-3; D is undetermined. CDR3 size: 14 residues. The V and J ends lost 2 bases and 6 bases respectively, with 12 bases between them. Germline V lookup: CDR1 SEHNR, CDR2 FQNEAQ (reference sequence). CDR3: CASSLRGVMDTQYF. CDR3 coding DNA: TGTGCCAGCAGCTTACGCGGAGTCATGGATACGCAGTATTTT.

For the CDR3, the DNA is TGTGCCAGTAGCGAACAGGGAATTCGGACTGAAGCTTTCTTT. It specifies CASSEQGIRTEAFF. V usage is TRBV19 and J usage is TRBJ1-1, with D perhaps TRBD1 (6 bases). CDR1 and CDR2 (germline): LNHDA, SQIVND (reference sequence). Trimming stripped 6 bases from V and 5 bases from J, with 16 bases between. The CDR3 is 14 residues long.

The V gene is TRBV5-8, the J gene TRBJ1-5; 8 bases are shared with TRBD1. V shed 3 bases and J 7 bases; nucleotides not matched to a gene: 9. Germline values: CDR1 SGHTS, CDR2 YDEGEE. The CDR3 has 15 residues. CDR3 sequence (DNA): TGTGCCAGCAGCTCATACAGGGGGTCGGGGCAGCCCCAGCATTTT. Protein product: CASSSYRGSGQPQHF.

V usage is TRBV9 and J usage is TRBJ2-1, with 7 positions matching TRBD2. V trimming: 3 bases; J trimming: 0 bases; junction bases outside the gene matches: 6. The CDR3 runs 16 residues. Per the germline V gene, CDR1 is SGDLS and CDR2 is YYNGEE. The CDR3 reads CASSERGDSSYNEQFF. DNA of the CDR3: TGTGCCAGCAGCGAACGGGGGGATAGCTCCTACAATGAGCAGTTCTTC. Using reference TRBV9 and TRBJ2-1 for the parts outside the CDR3, the full variable domain is DSGVTQTPKHLITATGQRVTLRCSPRSGDLSVYWYQQSLDQGLQFLIQYYNGEERAKGNILERFSAQQFPDLHSELNLSSLELGDSALYFCASSERGDSSYNEQFFGPGTRLTVL.

The chain employs TRBV6-1 and TRBJ1-2, with 7 bases matching TRBD1. Germline CDR1 MNHNS, CDR2 SASEGT. The CDR3 length is 14 residues. V gave up 5 bases and J gave up 1 base; unmatched junction bases: 4. CDR3 sequence (DNA): TGTGCCAGCAGTCCGGACAGGAATAACTATGGCTACACCTTC. It translates to CASSPDRNNYGYTF.

This chain uses TRBV7-6 with TRBJ1-5, with no clear D. The CDR3 loop spans 13 amino acids. The V gene lost 5 bases and the J gene lost 0 bases, with 5 bases spanning the gap. The germline V gene encodes CDR1 SGHVS and CDR2 FNYEAQ. This CDR3 is CASSPNSNQPQHF. Here the CDR3 DNA reads TGTGCCAGCAGCCCAAATAGCAATCAGCCCCAGCATTTT. The entire variable domain, with the rest obtained from reference TRBV7-6 and TRBJ1-5, is as follows: GAGVSQSPRYKVTKRGQDVALRCDPISGHVSLYWYRQALGQGPEFLTYFNYEAQQDKSGLPNDRFSAERPEGSISTLTIQRTEQRDSAMYRCASSPNSNQPQHFGDGTRLSIL.

This clone was detected a few times. This chain uses TRBV6-4 with TRBJ2-1; maybe TRBD1 (5 bases). From germline, CDR1 is MRHNA and CDR2 SNTAGT. V was shortened by 5 bases and J by 1 base, with 15 bases between the two germline ends. This CDR3 has 16 amino acids. For the CDR3, the DNA is TGTGCCAGCAGTCCTGGACACTCTCGTTCCTACAATGAGCAGTTCTTC. It specifies CASSPGHSRSYNEQFF.

The chain uses TRBV7-9 and TRBJ2-1; D is possibly TRBD2 (6 bases). Between the trimmed V and J ends, which lost 1 base and 1 base, there was a span of 8 bases. Germline assignment: CDR1 SEHNR and CDR2 FQNEAQ (reference sequence). This CDR3 spans 15 amino acids. CDR3 nucleotide sequence: TGTGCCAGCAGCTTAGAGGAGGGTTCCTACAATGAGCAGTTCTTC. Its translation: CASSLEEGSYNEQFF.

The V call is TRBV7-9, the J call TRBJ1-1; D gene uncertain. The CDR3 extends over 13 amino acids. Germline CDR1 SEHNR, CDR2 FQNEAQ (reference sequence). V shed 5 bases and J shed 8 bases, with 15 bases lying between them. CDR3 bases: TGTGCCAGCAGCCGGGGAGCGGGGAAGGAAGCTTTCTTT. It encodes CASSRGAGKEAFF. Combining the CDR3 with reference TRBV7-9 and TRBJ1-1 gives the whole variable domain DTGVSQNPRHKITKRGQNVTFRCDPISEHNRLYWYRQTLGQGPEFLTYFQNEAQLEKSRLLSDRFSAERPKGSFSTLEIQRTEQGDSAMYLCASSRGAGKEAFFGQGTRLTVV.

This chain links TRBV6-6 with TRBJ1-5; 9 positions agree with TRBD1. Trimming removed 5 bases from V and 2 bases from J; junction bases left unmatched: 4. CDR1 and CDR2 from the germline V gene are MNHNY and SVGAGI (reference sequence). This CDR3 is built from 15 residues. The CDR3 loop is CASSMTGGGNQPQHF. CDR3 in DNA: TGTGCCAGCAGTATGACAGGGGGTGGCAATCAGCCCCAGCATTTT.

This clone was counted a single time. This chain joins TRBV7-2 and TRBJ2-3; TRBD2 matches 8 bases. The CDR3 runs 17 residues. CDR1 is SGHTA, CDR2 FQGNSA, per germline. The trim removed 1 base at V and 6 bases at J, leaving 12 bases unmatched. The CDR3 spells CASSLDRGSQRGDTQYF. In nucleotides, the CDR3 is TGTGCCAGCAGCTTAGATCGTGGGAGCCAGCGGGGGGATACGCAGTATTTT.

The V call is TRBV6-5, the J call TRBJ1-1, with a tentative D call TRBD1 (5 bases). CDR3 size: 15 residues. Germline CDR1 MNHEY, CDR2 SVGAGI. Trimming stripped 5 bases from V and 4 bases from J, with 17 bases between. CDR3 region: CASSISWARATEAFF. The CDR3 bases are TGTGCCAGCAGTATTTCGTGGGCCAGGGCCACTGAAGCTTTCTTT.

This chain connects TRBV11-2 to TRBJ2-5, with 8 bases fitting TRBD2. V lost 0 bases, J lost 5 bases, and 8 bases stayed unmatched. This CDR3 spans 16 amino acids. Germline assignment: CDR1 SGHAT and CDR2 FQNNGV. In nucleotides, the CDR3 is TGTGCCAGCAGCTTAGAGGCGGGAGGTTTATCCGAGACCCAGTACTTC. This gives the protein CASSLEAGGLSETQYF.

This rearrangement joins TRBV7-2 to TRBJ2-3; 10 bases are shared with TRBD1. Germline assignment: CDR1 SGHTA and CDR2 FQGNSA. V gave up 5 bases and J gave up 6 bases; unmatched junction bases: 11. There are 16 residues in the CDR3. The CDR3 here is CASSGQRTGGGDTQYF. CDR3 bases: TGTGCCAGCAGCGGACAACGGACAGGGGGTGGTGATACGCAGTATTTT.

Written as DNA, the CDR3 is TGTGCCAGCTCAAAGGAAGCGGGTTCCCAGGAAAAACTGTTTTTT. The encoded protein is CASSKEAGSQEKLFF. The chain carries TRBV6-4 and TRBJ1-4; D gene uncertain. Germline V CDR1 and CDR2: MRHNA, SNTAGT. V was clipped by 8 bases and J by 8 bases, with 21 bases between them. The CDR3 is made up of 15 amino acids.

This chain joins TRBV19 and TRBJ2-7, with D maybe TRBD2 (6 bases). The CDR3 sequence is 16 residues long. Germline CDR1 and CDR2: LNHDA and SQIVND (reference sequence). The V and J ends lost 3 bases and 4 bases respectively, with 19 bases between them. The CDR3 DNA reads as TGTGCCAGTAGTATCGGAGGGGACCCTGCTCCTTACGAGCAGTACTTC. Translation gives CASSIGGDPAPYEQYF. The entire variable domain, with the rest obtained from reference TRBV19 and TRBJ2-7, is as follows: DGGITQSPKYLFRKEGQNVTLSCEQNLNHDAMYWYRQDPGQGLRLIYYSQIVNDFQKGDIAEGYSVSREKKESFPLTVTSAQKNPTAFYLCASSIGGDPAPYEQYFGPGTRLTVT.

CDR3 loop: CATSRDRRLAGVFDEQFF. CDR3 nucleotide sequence: TGTGCCACCAGCAGAGACCGCCGACTAGCGGGAGTATTCGATGAGCAGTTCTTC. This rearrangement joins TRBV15 to TRBJ2-1; TRBD2 matches at 12 bases. Germline assignment: CDR1 LNHNV and CDR2 YYDKDF (reference sequence). V trimming: 0 bases; J trimming: 8 bases; junction bases outside the gene matches: 11. The CDR3 consists of 18 residues.

The chain employs TRBV9 and TRBJ2-6; D gene ambiguous. V was pared by 4 bases and J by 0 bases, with 11 bases between. This CDR3 is built from 16 residues. Per the germline V gene, CDR1 is SGDLS and CDR2 is YYNGEE. In DNA form, the CDR3 reads TGTGCCAGCAGCCTACCACGGAGCTCTGGGGCCAACGTCCTGACTTTC. Translating gives CASSLPRSSGANVLTF.

The V and J genes are TRBV28 and TRBJ2-4; a possible D gene is TRBD1 (6 bases). CDR3 length equals 15 residues. V shed 9 bases and J shed 3 bases, with 18 bases lying between them. Germline CDR1 MDHEN, CDR2 SYDVKM. Here the CDR3 reads CASQGGLIGKNIQYF. In DNA form, the CDR3 reads TGTGCCAGTCAAGGGGGATTAATAGGCAAAAACATTCAGTACTTC.

V usage is TRBV5-4 and J usage is TRBJ1-6; TRBD1 aligns across 11 bases. CDR3 length equals 14 residues. After removal of 4 bases from V and 9 bases from J, the junction contained 3 bases not matched to a gene. Germline-derived CDR1 and CDR2 are SGHNT and YYREEE (reference sequence). CDR3 protein: CASSSGTGGSPLHF. Written as DNA, the CDR3 is TGTGCCAGCAGCAGTGGGACAGGGGGTTCACCCCTCCACTTT.